The 2 T cell receptor beta chains listed next were all sequenced from one sample in a study of CD8+ T cells in alopecia areata listed by TCRdb under 2018. The library was built by means of the immunoSEQ multiplex PCR assay. To provide template for TCR sequencing, every sample had RNA extracted and reverse transcribed into cDNA. Imported from immuneACCESS, the table was reduced by TCRdb to in-frame sequences with V and J called. These copies leave out some clones; in studies compared against another copy, an unresolved V gene accounts for under half, and the cause of the remainder is not known. The sample table shows about 150,000 clones, and more than 55% are seen once. The ten largest clones take up less than 40% of the sample. The sample taken for sequencing was CD8+ T cells sorted from blood. The receptors shown here come from a human donor in good health.

The V and J genes are TRBV6-6 and TRBJ2-7; D is perhaps TRBD1 or TRBD2 (6 bases each). Germline CDR1 MNHNY, CDR2 SVGAGI (reference sequence). The V gene lost 3 bases and the J gene lost 3 bases, with 9 bases spanning the gap. This CDR3 is built from 13 residues. The chain's CDR3 is CASSYGGLYEQYF. As DNA, the CDR3 is TGTGCCAGCAGTTATGGGGGGCTCTACGAGCAGTACTTC.

The chain combines TRBV9 with TRBJ2-3; D gene uncertain. Trimming cost V 4 bases and J 4 bases, with 7 bases left between them. Germline CDR1 is SGDLS and CDR2 is YYNGEE. There are 12 residues in the CDR3. The CDR3 spells CASSPKADTQYF. Here the CDR3 DNA reads TGTGCCAGCAGCCCAAAGGCAGATACGCAGTATTTT.